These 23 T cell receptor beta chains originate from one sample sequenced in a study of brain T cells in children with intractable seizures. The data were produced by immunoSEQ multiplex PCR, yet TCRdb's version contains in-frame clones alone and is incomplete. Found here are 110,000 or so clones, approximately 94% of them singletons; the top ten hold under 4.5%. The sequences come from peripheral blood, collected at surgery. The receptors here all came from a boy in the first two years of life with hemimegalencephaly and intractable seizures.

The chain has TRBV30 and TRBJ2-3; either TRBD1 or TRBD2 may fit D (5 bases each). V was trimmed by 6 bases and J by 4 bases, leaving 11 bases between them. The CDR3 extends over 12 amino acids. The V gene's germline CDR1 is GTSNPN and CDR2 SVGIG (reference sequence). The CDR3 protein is CACERGSDTQYF. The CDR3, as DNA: TGTGCCTGCGAGAGGGGCTCAGATACGCAGTATTTT.

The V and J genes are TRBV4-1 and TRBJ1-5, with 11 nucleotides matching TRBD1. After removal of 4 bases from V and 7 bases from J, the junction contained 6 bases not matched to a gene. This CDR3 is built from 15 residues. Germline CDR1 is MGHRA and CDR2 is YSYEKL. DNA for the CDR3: TGCGCCAGCAGCCTGGGACAGGGGGACGGCCAGCCCCAGCATTTT. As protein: CASSLGQGDGQPQHF.

In DNA form, the CDR3 reads TGTGCCAGCAGCGCTCGATACGGAGGGGAAAAACTGTTTTTT. This codes for CASSARYGGEKLFF. The V gene is TRBV14, the J gene TRBJ1-4; no reliable D call. Germline CDR1 SGHDN, CDR2 FVKESK. Trimming pared 5 bases from V and 8 bases from J, leaving 15 bases between. The length of the CDR3 is 14 residues.

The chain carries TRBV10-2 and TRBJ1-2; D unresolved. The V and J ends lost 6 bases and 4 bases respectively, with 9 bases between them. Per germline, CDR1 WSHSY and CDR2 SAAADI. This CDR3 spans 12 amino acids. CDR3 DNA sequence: TGCGCCAGCAGGGACGGAAGCTATGGCTACACCTTC. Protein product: CASRDGSYGYTF.

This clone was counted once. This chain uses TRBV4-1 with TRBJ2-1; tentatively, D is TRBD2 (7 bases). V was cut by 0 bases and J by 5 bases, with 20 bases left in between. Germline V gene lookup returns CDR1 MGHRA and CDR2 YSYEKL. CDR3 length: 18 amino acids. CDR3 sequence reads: CASSQDLTSAGQNNEQFF. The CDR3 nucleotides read TGCGCCAGCAGCCAAGATCTTACTTCAGCGGGACAAAACAATGAGCAGTTCTTC.

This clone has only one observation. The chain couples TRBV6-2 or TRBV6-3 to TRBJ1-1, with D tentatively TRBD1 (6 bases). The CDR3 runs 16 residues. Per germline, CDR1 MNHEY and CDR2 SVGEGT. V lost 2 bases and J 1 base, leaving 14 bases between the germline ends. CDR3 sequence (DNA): TGTGCCAGCAGTTACACAGGGTTGAGACCGAACACTGAAGCTTTCTTT. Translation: CASSYTGLRPNTEAFF.

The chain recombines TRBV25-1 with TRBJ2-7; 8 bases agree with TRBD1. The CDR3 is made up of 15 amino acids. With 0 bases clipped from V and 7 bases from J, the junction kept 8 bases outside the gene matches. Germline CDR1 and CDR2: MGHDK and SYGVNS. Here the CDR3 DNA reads TGTGCCAGCAGTGAATATGGGCAGGGGGCTTGGGAGCAGTACTTC. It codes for CASSEYGQGAWEQYF.

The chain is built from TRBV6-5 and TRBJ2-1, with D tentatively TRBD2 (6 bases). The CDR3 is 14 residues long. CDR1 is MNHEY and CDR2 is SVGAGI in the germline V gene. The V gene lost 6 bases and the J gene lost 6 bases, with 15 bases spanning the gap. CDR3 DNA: TGTGCCAGCAGCGTCGGAGGGGTGGGCAATGAGCAGTTCTTC. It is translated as CASSVGGVGNEQFF.

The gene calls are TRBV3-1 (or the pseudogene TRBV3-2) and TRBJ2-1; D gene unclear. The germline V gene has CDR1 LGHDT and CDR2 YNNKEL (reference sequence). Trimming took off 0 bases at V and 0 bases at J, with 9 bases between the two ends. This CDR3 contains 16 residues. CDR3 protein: CASSQDLPSSYNEQFF. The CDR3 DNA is TGTGCCAGCAGCCAAGATCTCCCGAGCTCCTACAATGAGCAGTTCTTC.

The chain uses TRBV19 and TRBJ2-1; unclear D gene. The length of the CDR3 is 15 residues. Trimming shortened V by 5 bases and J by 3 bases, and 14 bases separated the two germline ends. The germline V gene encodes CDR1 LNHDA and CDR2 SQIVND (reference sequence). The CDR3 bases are TGTGCCAGTAGTCTGAGTCCGGAAGACTACAATGAGCAGTTCTTC. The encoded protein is CASSLSPEDYNEQFF.

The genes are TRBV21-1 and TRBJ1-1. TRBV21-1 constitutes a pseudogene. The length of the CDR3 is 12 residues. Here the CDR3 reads CASFKEQVEAFF. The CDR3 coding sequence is TGTGCCAGCTTTAAGGAACAAGTTGAAGCTTTCTTT.

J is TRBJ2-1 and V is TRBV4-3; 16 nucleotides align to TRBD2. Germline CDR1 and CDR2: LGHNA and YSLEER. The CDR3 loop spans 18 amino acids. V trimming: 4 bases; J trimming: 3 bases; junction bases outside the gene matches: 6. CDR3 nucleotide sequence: TGCGCCAGCAGCCCAGGGACTAGCGGGAGGGCCCTCTACAATGAGCAGTTCTTC. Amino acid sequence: CASSPGTSGRALYNEQFF.

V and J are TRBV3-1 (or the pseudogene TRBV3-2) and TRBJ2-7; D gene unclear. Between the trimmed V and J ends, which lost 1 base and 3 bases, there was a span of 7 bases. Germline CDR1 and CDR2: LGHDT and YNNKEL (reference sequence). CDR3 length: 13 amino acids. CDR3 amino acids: CASSQAMGYEQYF. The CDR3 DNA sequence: TGTGCCAGCAGCCAAGCCATGGGCTACGAGCAGTACTTC.

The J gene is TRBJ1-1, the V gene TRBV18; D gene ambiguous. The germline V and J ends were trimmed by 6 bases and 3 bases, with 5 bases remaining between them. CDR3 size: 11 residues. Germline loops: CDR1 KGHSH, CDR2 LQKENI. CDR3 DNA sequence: TGTGCCAGCTCCTTATACACTGAAGCTTTCTTT. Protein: CASSLYTEAFF. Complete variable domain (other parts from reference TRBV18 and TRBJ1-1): NAGVMQNPRHLVRRRGQEARLRCSPMKGHSHVYWYRQLPEEGLKFMVYLQKENIIDESGMPKERFSAEFPKEGPSILRIQQVVRGDSAAYFCASSLYTEAFFGQGTRLTVV.

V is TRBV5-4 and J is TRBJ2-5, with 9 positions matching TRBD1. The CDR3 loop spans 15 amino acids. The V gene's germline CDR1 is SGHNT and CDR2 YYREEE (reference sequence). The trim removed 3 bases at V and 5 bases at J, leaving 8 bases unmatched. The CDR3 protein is CASSSQQGARETQYF. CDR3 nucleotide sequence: TGTGCCAGCAGCTCCCAACAGGGGGCGCGGGAGACCCAGTACTTC.

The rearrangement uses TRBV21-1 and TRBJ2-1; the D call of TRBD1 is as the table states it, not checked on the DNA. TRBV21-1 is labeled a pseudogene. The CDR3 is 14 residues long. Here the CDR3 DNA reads TGTGCCAGCAGCTCACGGACAGGGGAAGATGAGCAGTTCTTC. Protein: CASSSRTGEDEQFF.

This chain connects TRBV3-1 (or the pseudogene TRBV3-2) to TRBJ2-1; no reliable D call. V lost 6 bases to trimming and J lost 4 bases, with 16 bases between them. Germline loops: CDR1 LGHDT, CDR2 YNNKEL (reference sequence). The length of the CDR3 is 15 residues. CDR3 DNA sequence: TGTGCCAGCAGTGCAGTGAGCATGAAATACAATGAGCAGTTCTTC. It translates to CASSAVSMKYNEQFF.

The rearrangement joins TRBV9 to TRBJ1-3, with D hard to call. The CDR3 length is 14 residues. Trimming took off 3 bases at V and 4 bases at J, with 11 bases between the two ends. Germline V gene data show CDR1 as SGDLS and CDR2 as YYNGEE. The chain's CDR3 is CASSAPPLGNTIYF. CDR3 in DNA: TGTGCCAGCAGCGCCCCCCCCCTCGGAAACACCATATATTTT.

The CDR3 DNA reads as TGTGCCAGCAGCTTATATACTGCGTTGACCGGGGAGCTGTTTTTT. Translating gives CASSLYTALTGELFF. The genes are TRBV7-9 and TRBJ2-2, with unresolved D. The CDR3 has 15 residues. V shed 2 bases and J shed 5 bases, with 12 bases lying between them. Germline V gives CDR1 SEHNR, CDR2 FQNEAQ (reference sequence).

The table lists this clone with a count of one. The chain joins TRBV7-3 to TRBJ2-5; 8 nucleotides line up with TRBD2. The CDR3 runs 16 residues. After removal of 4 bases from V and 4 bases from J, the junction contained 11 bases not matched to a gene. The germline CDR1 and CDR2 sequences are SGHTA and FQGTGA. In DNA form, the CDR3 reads TGTGCCAGCAGCTCTCAGGGACGGCTAGCGGGAGAGACCCAGTACTTC. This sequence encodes CASSSQGRLAGETQYF. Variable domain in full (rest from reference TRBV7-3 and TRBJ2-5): GAGVSQTPSNKVTEKGKYVELRCDPISGHTALYWYRQSLGQGPEFLIYFQGTGAADDSGLPNDRFFAVRPEGSVSTLKIQRTERGDSAVYLCASSSQGRLAGETQYFGPGTRLLVL.

The CDR3, as DNA: TGTGCCAGCAGTCCCCAGGCCTGGGCCTACCAAGAGACCCAGTACTTC. Amino acids: CASSPQAWAYQETQYF. The gene calls are TRBV27 and TRBJ2-5, with unresolved D. The CDR3 spans 16 residues. The germline gives CDR1 MNHEY, CDR2 SMNVEV (reference sequence). Trimming took off 5 bases at V and 0 bases at J, with 16 bases between the two ends.

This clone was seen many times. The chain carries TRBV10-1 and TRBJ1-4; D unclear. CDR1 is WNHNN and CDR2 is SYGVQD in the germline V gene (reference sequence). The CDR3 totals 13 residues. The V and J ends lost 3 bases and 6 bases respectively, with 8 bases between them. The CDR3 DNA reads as TGCGCCAGCAGTGAAGTACACGATGAAAAACTGTTTTTT. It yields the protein CASSEVHDEKLFF.

The DNA of the CDR3 is TGTGCCAGCAGTGATTGGAGCACCGGGGAGCTGTTTTTT. This codes for CASSDWSTGELFF. The chain couples TRBV2 to TRBJ2-2; the D is unclear. The germline V and J ends were trimmed by 3 bases and 4 bases, with 6 bases remaining between them. Per germline, CDR1 SNHLY and CDR2 FYNNEI. CDR3 length equals 13 residues.